This entry features one TCR beta chain sequence. What it binds is unknown. This may come from a read error, since a much larger clone is one base off. V lost 8 bases to trimming and J lost 3 bases, with 8 bases between them. Germline V CDR1 and CDR2: SNHLY, FYNNEI. This CDR3 contains 12 residues. These data come from a study of Graves' ophthalmopathy and Graves' hyperthyroidism. Study-level findings and limits: Most expanded clonotypes in thyroid above 0.001 frequency also showed up in blood.

RNA transcripts were the source from which TCR beta CDR3 regions were amplified. A first-round RT-PCR used HTBI primers, followed by a second-round multiplex PCR. TCRdb re-called the multiplex PCR reads through MiXCR, storing one row per CDR3 protein. Of around 1,200,000 distinct CDR3 sequences in the sample, about 36% were seen once. The V gene is TRBV2, the J gene TRBJ1-5; a possible D gene is TRBD1 (6 bases). The TCR originated in an adult man with Graves' hyperthyroidism. The sample comprised peripheral blood or thyroid tissue (not recorded which). CDR3 loop: CASGGLNQPQHF. CDR3 DNA sequence: TGTGCCAGCGGGGGGCTCAATCAGCCCCAGCATTTT.